Listed below are T cell receptor beta chains from one sample, sequenced in a study of blood T cell repertoires in COVID-19. Repertoires were generated with immunoSEQ multiplex PCR, while TCRdb's copy carries only in-frame clones and drops some. The table includes about 170,000 clones, roughly 84% detected once. The sequenced sample was peripheral blood. The origin of the receptors is a man aged 70 or older with active or convalescent COVID-19. Each CDR3 is given with its conserved first and last residue. The order of the fields is CDR3 length, V gene, D gene, J gene, clone size, CDR3 protein, CDR3 DNA. A D gene is named only where the DNA matches it firmly. Where a row states a size, it is once, few, many or the class of an expanded clone; other rows omit it.

length: 14; V: TRBV16; D: NA; J: TRBJ1-2; size: few; CDR3: CASSQAGRPSGYTF; DNA: TGTGCCAGCAGCCAAGCCGGCAGGCCCAGTGGCTACACCTTC
length: 16; V: TRBV7-9; D: NA; J: TRBJ1-1; size: NA; CDR3: CASTKDRPRMNTEAFF; DNA: TGTGCCAGCACCAAGGACAGACCTCGCATGAACACTGAAGCTTTCTTT
length: 16; V: TRBV4-3; D: TRBD1; J: TRBJ2-1; size: NA; CDR3: CASSQYRGSIYNEQFF; DNA: TGCGCCAGCAGCCAATACAGGGGTTCTATCTACAATGAGCAGTTCTTC
length: 15; V: TRBV5-6; D: NA; J: TRBJ2-7; size: NA; CDR3: CASSSPAEFAYEQYF; DNA: TGTGCCAGCAGCTCGCCGGCGGAATTCGCCTACGAGCAGTACTTC
length: 19; V: TRBV3-1/TRBV3-2; D: TRBD2; J: TRBJ2-2; size: NA; CDR3: CASSQRLGLAGGRAGELFF; DNA: TGTGCCAGCAGCCAGAGACTGGGACTAGCGGGGGGCCGGGCCGGGGAGCTGTTTTTT
length: 15; V: TRBV28; D: TRBD2; J: TRBJ2-7; size: NA; CDR3: CASSLFREGSYEQYF; DNA: TGTGCCAGCAGCCTCTTCCGGGAGGGCAGCTACGAGCAGTACTTC
length: 16; V: TRBV11-2; D: NA; J: TRBJ2-5; size: NA; CDR3: CASSPRGASLQVTQYF; DNA: TGTGCCAGCAGCCCCAGGGGGGCTAGTCTGCAAGTGACCCAGTACTTC
length: 16; V: TRBV6-2/TRBV6-3; D: NA; J: TRBJ2-7; size: NA; CDR3: CASSYSSRRANYEQYF; DNA: TGTGCCAGCAGTTACTCGTCTCGCAGGGCGAATTACGAGCAGTACTTC
length: 15; V: TRBV15; D: NA; J: TRBJ2-1; size: NA; CDR3: CATSRDASGHNEQFF; DNA: TGTGCCACCAGCAGAGATGCGAGCGGTCACAATGAGCAGTTCTTC
length: 15; V: TRBV5-1; D: TRBD2; J: TRBJ2-3; size: NA; CDR3: CASSSASGGTDTQYF; DNA: TGCGCCAGCAGCTCGGCTAGCGGGGGCACAGATACGCAGTATTTT
length: 14; V: TRBV7-2; D: TRBD1; J: TRBJ1-2; size: few; CDR3: CASSPGQAGGGYTF; DNA: TGTGCCAGCAGCCCCGGACAGGCTGGGGGTGGCTACACCTTC
length: 14; V: TRBV5-1; D: TRBD1; J: TRBJ2-5; size: NA; CDR3: CASSPRTGQETQYF; DNA: TGCGCCAGCAGCCCCCGGACAGGGCAAGAGACCCAGTACTTC
length: 14; V: TRBV7-2; D: TRBD1; J: TRBJ2-1; size: NA; CDR3: CASSLVRGPGEQFF; DNA: TGTGCCAGCAGCTTAGTCAGGGGGCCGGGTGAGCAGTTCTTC
length: 14; V: TRBV24-1; D: NA; J: TRBJ2-2; size: NA; CDR3: CATSAHGSAGELFF; DNA: TGTGCCACCAGTGCCCACGGGTCGGCCGGGGAGCTGTTTTTT
length: 14; V: TRBV19; D: NA; J: TRBJ2-2; size: NA; CDR3: CASSRDRNTGELFF; DNA: TGTGCCAGTAGTAGAGACCGGAACACCGGGGAGCTGTTTTTT
length: 14; V: TRBV29-1; D: TRBD2; J: TRBJ2-1; size: NA; CDR3: CSGMGLAGYNEQFF; DNA: TGCAGCGGAATGGGACTAGCGGGCTACAATGAGCAGTTCTTC
length: 15; V: TRBV20-1; D: TRBD2; J: TRBJ2-7; size: few; CDR3: CSASSGSGGLNEQYF; DNA: TGCAGTGCTAGTAGTGGGTCGGGAGGGCTAAACGAGCAGTACTTC
length: 13; V: TRBV6-6; D: NA; J: TRBJ2-7; size: NA; CDR3: CASSSAGEHEQYF; DNA: TGTGCCAGCAGTTCCGCAGGGGAGCACGAGCAGTACTTC
length: 12; V: TRBV28; D: NA; J: TRBJ2-1; size: few; CDR3: CASSFQGNEQFF; DNA: TGTGCCAGCAGTTTTCAGGGCAATGAGCAGTTCTTC
length: 16; V: TRBV6-2/TRBV6-3; D: NA; J: TRBJ2-3; size: NA; CDR3: CASSPLGGSLTDTQYF; DNA: TGTGCCAGCAGTCCCTTAGGAGGATCCCTCACAGATACGCAGTATTTT
length: 15; V: TRBV9; D: TRBD2; J: TRBJ2-1; size: NA; CDR3: CASRFSSGFDEEQFF; DNA: TGTGCCAGCAGGTTCTCTAGCGGCTTCGATGAAGAGCAGTTCTTC
length: 15; V: TRBV7-8; D: NA; J: TRBJ1-6; size: NA; CDR3: CASSPNRVNNSPLHF; DNA: TGTGCCAGCAGCCCTAACCGTGTGAATAATTCACCCCTCCACTTT
length: 17; V: TRBV30; D: TRBD1; J: TRBJ1-5; size: NA; CDR3: CAWSRGQVININQPQHF; DNA: TGTGCCTGGAGCAGGGGACAGGTAATTAATATCAATCAGCCCCAGCATTTT
length: 14; V: TRBV30; D: TRBD1; J: TRBJ1-4; size: NA; CDR3: CAWSVGGNSFKLFF; DNA: TGTGCCTGGAGTGTAGGGGGCAACAGCTTCAAACTGTTTTTT
length: 14; V: TRBV7-2; D: TRBD2; J: TRBJ2-7; size: once; CDR3: CASSGTSGSYEQYF; DNA: TGTGCCAGCAGCGGGACTAGCGGTTCCTACGAGCAGTACTTC
length: 17; V: TRBV7-2; D: NA; J: TRBJ2-3; size: NA; CDR3: CASHPRGAPKSTDTQYF; DNA: TGTGCCAGCCATCCCCGCGGCGCTCCAAAGAGCACAGATACGCAGTATTTT
length: 15; V: TRBV5-5; D: NA; J: TRBJ2-1; size: NA; CDR3: CASSLTGTSYNEQFF; DNA: TGTGCCAGCAGCTTGACAGGTACCTCCTACAATGAGCAGTTCTTC
length: 15; V: TRBV10-3; D: NA; J: TRBJ1-4; size: NA; CDR3: CATKLGGATNEKLFF; DNA: TGTGCCACCAAACTTGGGGGGGCAACTAATGAAAAACTGTTTTTT
length: 13; V: TRBV30; D: NA; J: TRBJ1-3; size: NA; CDR3: CAWSPGTSNTIYF; DNA: TGTGCCTGGAGCCCCGGGACATCGAACACCATATATTTT
length: 17; V: TRBV14; D: NA; J: TRBJ2-7; size: NA; CDR3: CASSQDRGHPGEGEQYF; DNA: TGTGCCAGCAGCCAAGATCGTGGACACCCGGGAGAGGGCGAGCAGTACTTC
length: 15; V: TRBV28; D: NA; J: TRBJ1-4; size: NA; CDR3: CASSYISPSREKLFF; DNA: TGTGCCAGCAGTTACATCAGTCCCTCGAGGGAAAAACTGTTTTTT
length: 15; V: TRBV5-6; D: TRBD1; J: TRBJ2-7; size: once; CDR3: CASSSFGTVSGEQYF; DNA: TGTGCCAGCAGCTCCTTCGGGACAGTCTCGGGGGAGCAGTACTTC
length: 15; V: TRBV10-1; D: NA; J: TRBJ2-7; size: NA; CDR3: CASSPDGVQTYEQYF; DNA: TGCGCCAGCAGTCCCGACGGGGTCCAAACCTACGAGCAGTACTTC
length: 15; V: TRBV7-3; D: TRBD2; J: TRBJ2-1; size: NA; CDR3: CASSRVAGLYNEQFF; DNA: TGTGCCAGCAGCCGGGTAGCGGGTCTCTACAATGAGCAGTTCTTC
length: 15; V: TRBV11-2; D: TRBD2; J: TRBJ2-1; size: NA; CDR3: CASSSFGLAANEQFF; DNA: TGTGCCAGCAGCTCCTTCGGACTAGCGGCCAATGAGCAGTTCTTC
length: 14; V: TRBV18; D: NA; J: TRBJ1-4; size: NA; CDR3: CASSPLATNEKLFF; DNA: TGTGCCAGCTCACCCCTTGCAACTAATGAAAAACTGTTTTTT
length: 15; V: TRBV7-9; D: TRBD1; J: TRBJ2-7; size: NA; CDR3: CASSYRGNSVYEQYF; DNA: TGTGCCAGCAGCTACAGGGGAAACAGTGTCTACGAGCAGTACTTC
length: 17; V: TRBV7-7; D: TRBD2; J: TRBJ2-1; size: once; CDR3: CASSLVGPIQAGAEQFF; DNA: TGTGCTAGCAGCTTAGTAGGCCCGATCCAGGCGGGAGCCGAGCAGTTCTTC
length: 21; V: TRBV18; D: TRBD2; J: TRBJ2-2; size: NA; CDR3: CASSPNLGGGRSGMSTGELFF; DNA: TGTGCCAGCTCACCAAACCTTGGAGGCGGGAGGTCAGGGATGAGCACCGGGGAGCTGTTTTTT
length: 14; V: TRBV6-5; D: NA; J: TRBJ1-2; size: NA; CDR3: CASSYRTVNYGYTF; DNA: TGTGCCAGCAGTTACCGGACAGTTAACTATGGCTACACCTTC
length: 14; V: TRBV11-2; D: NA; J: TRBJ1-1; size: NA; CDR3: CASSFRGMNTEAFF; DNA: TGTGCCAGCAGCTTTCGGGGAATGAACACTGAAGCTTTCTTT
length: 15; V: TRBV18; D: TRBD1; J: TRBJ2-3; size: NA; CDR3: CASSPDRVGGDTQYF; DNA: TGTGCCAGCTCACCCGACAGGGTTGGTGGAGATACGCAGTATTTT
length: 14; V: TRBV6-5; D: NA; J: TRBJ1-1; size: once; CDR3: CASSYQQMNTEAFF; DNA: TGTGCCAGCAGTTACCAACAAATGAACACTGAAGCTTTCTTT
length: 16; V: TRBV7-7; D: TRBD2; J: TRBJ2-5; size: NA; CDR3: CASSLGPAGGPETQYF; DNA: TGTGCCAGCAGCTTAGGGCCAGCGGGGGGGCCTGAGACCCAGTACTTC
length: 16; V: TRBV7-9; D: NA; J: TRBJ1-1; size: NA; CDR3: CASSSVTTGSHTEAFF; DNA: TGTGCCAGCAGCTCAGTGACCACAGGGTCCCACACTGAAGCTTTCTTT
length: 14; V: TRBV2; D: TRBD1; J: TRBJ1-1; size: NA; CDR3: CASSLTGMNTEAFF; DNA: TGTGCCAGCAGCCTGACAGGGATGAACACTGAAGCTTTCTTT
length: 13; V: TRBV29-1; D: TRBD1; J: TRBJ1-2; size: NA; CDR3: CSVERTGGDGYTF; DNA: TGCAGCGTTGAACGTACAGGGGGCGATGGCTACACCTTC
length: 16; V: TRBV28; D: TRBD1; J: TRBJ1-6; size: NA; CDR3: CASSLGGGQGNSPLHF; DNA: TGTGCCAGCAGTTTAGGTGGTGGACAGGGAAACTCACCCCTCCACTTT
length: 14; V: TRBV19; D: NA; J: TRBJ2-7; size: NA; CDR3: CASSSGTSSYEQYF; DNA: TGTGCCAGTAGCAGCGGGACATCGTCCTACGAGCAGTACTTC
length: 12; V: TRBV12-3/TRBV12-4; D: NA; J: TRBJ1-5; size: NA; CDR3: CASSYTRQPQHF; DNA: TGTGCCAGCAGTTACACACGTCAGCCCCAGCATTTT
length: 20; V: TRBV9; D: TRBD1; J: TRBJ1-4; size: NA; CDR3: CASSVRDRVVRVLGEEKLFF; DNA: TGTGCCAGCAGCGTCAGGGACAGGGTTGTGCGGGTGCTAGGTGAGGAAAAACTGTTTTTT
length: 14; V: TRBV19; D: NA; J: TRBJ1-4; size: NA; CDR3: CASNTGQANEKLFF; DNA: TGTGCCAGCAACACGGGACAAGCAAATGAAAAACTGTTTTTT
length: 12; V: TRBV6-5; D: NA; J: TRBJ2-3; size: NA; CDR3: CASSYSRDTQYF; DNA: TGTGCCAGCAGTTACTCGAGAGATACGCAGTATTTT
length: 13; V: TRBV18; D: NA; J: TRBJ2-7; size: NA; CDR3: CASSPPDRGEQYF; DNA: TGTGCCAGCTCACCCCCCGACCGGGGGGAGCAGTACTTC